This T cell receptor (beta chain) originates from a study of cytomegalovirus exposure and HLA in healthy donors. The germline V gene has CDR1 SEHNR and CDR2 FQNEAQ (reference sequence). The ends lost 5 bases at V and 0 bases at J; junction bases unmatched: 7. The CDR3 sequence is 15 residues long. PCR amplification relied on 60 Vbeta primers (plus 13 Jbeta primers). Only in-frame clones appear in the TCRdb table, and some are missing; sequencing was by immunoSEQ multiplex PCR. Of about 120,000 clones in the sample, approximately 65% are singletons; the top ten hold approximately 1.4%. V and J are TRBV7-9 and TRBJ2-7, with 7 bases aligning to TRBD1. The receptor's source is a man aged 18-30 years in good health and CMV-seronegative. Material: PBMCs. The CDR3: CASSGQTGSSYEQYF. CDR3 coding DNA: TGTGCCAGCAGCGGTCAGACAGGGTCCTCCTACGAGCAGTACTTC.